This T cell receptor beta chain originates from a study of beta chain features in type 1 diabetes (dated by TCRdb to the late 2010s). Regarding the study in general: Patients and healthy donors did not differ in mean age, gender distribution, total cell number or subset yield. A total of roughly 99 million sorted cells were examined across all samples, and the number of cells per subset was strongly correlated with RNA yield. The study compared TCRB repertoires of sorted circulating CD4+ T cell subsets between recently diagnosed type 1 diabetes patients and matched healthy donors. Naive and central memory subsets were obtained from all 28 donors, but regulatory and stem cell-like memory subsets were isolated from only 8 patients and roughly 8 healthy donors.

A single peripheral blood draw of about 116 mL on average was collected from each donor into heparinised tubes. A BD FACSAria II and a panel including CD45RO, CCR7, CD25, CD127, CD95 and CD27 were used to sort naive, central memory, regulatory and stem cell-like memory CD4+ T cells. A purity above 95% was achieved for all sorted populations. PBMCs were separated immediately by Lymphoprep density gradient centrifugation and were stained directly, without being cultured. So that batch effects would be minimized, each experiment stained and sorted samples in pairs, pairing one healthy donor with one patient. Results the study describes overall, beyond this receptor: Because small numbers of individuals were included in the HLA sub-analyses, any influence of HLA type on TCRB rearrangement was left unresolved. At VDJ recombination sites, type 1 diabetes patients had fewer insertions and more deleted nucleotides, which implies abnormalities in thymic rearrangement. Shorter templates might be favored by PCR, yet because patient and control samples were amplified and corrected together, any such skew would affect both groups equally. Because cDNA rather than genomic DNA was sequenced, highly expressing activated cells could have been over-represented, although no difference in activation and CD3 levels was found between groups. A moderate but significant shortening of TCRB CDR3 length was observed in type 1 diabetes patients in all four CD4+ subsets. Naive, central memory and regulatory TCRB repertoires appeared to be more similar among patients than among healthy donors.

Trimming takes 2 bases from V and 3 bases from J, and the germline ends sit 26 bases apart. The CDR3 numbers 19 residues from cysteine through phenylalanine. Only CDR3 DNA remains: 57 bases, in frame from the first base. Looking up the germline V gene yields CDR1 SGHTA and CDR2 FQGNSA. The High Capacity cDNA Reverse Transcription Kit was used to reverse transcribe all of the isolated RNA, meaning that expressed TCRB transcripts were what got sequenced. Naive, central memory and regulatory T cell samples underwent deep immunoSEQ sequencing, averaging around 3.9 million total reads per sample. After sorted cells were lysed in RLT buffer, RNA was extracted with DNase-treated RNeasy Micro or Mini kits, with the choice depending on cell number. To prevent cross-contamination, every cell subset was processed on its own, while patient and healthy donor samples were processed together. Using the immunoSEQ multiplex PCR, TCRB sequences were amplified from cDNA into 87-bp fragments spanning the CDR3 region. Sequencing of the amplicons was performed on the Illumina HiSeq platform. In the original analysis: Synthetic template baselines were used to correct PCR bias computationally, reads within Hamming distance 2 were collapsed together, and singletons that could not be merged were discarded. Reads were aligned against IMGT to assign V, D and J genes, CDR3 length and insertions or deletions at six rearrangement sites. Within each subset, clonotype counts were normalized to the number of sorted cells before true diversity and Gini coefficients were calculated with the tcR R package. The overlap coefficient, calculated on TCRB nucleotide sequences, was used to quantify repertoire sharing. Out-of-frame TCRB sequences from naive cells were analyzed as a proxy for the pre-selection repertoire. Entries here come from immuneACCESS through TCRdb and include only in-frame sequences with V and J called. Some clones fail to appear in such tables; in the studies checked, an unresolved V gene covers under half of the shortfall, and the cause of the remainder is unknown. V and J calls and clone size are copied from that table; D and trimming were computed from the DNA. Present in this sample are under 950,000 clones, 17% of which were seen just once. The top ten clones comprise around 0.02% of the sample.

As regards this clone: Which antigen it targets is not known. The input lacks base qualities; no much larger clone sits a single base away.

The clonotype originates from a young woman in good health. The V and J genes are TRBV7-2 and TRBJ2-7, with a tentative D gene TRBD1 over 7 matching bases. Sequencing input: naive CD4+ T cells from blood. In light of the paper, this sample's cell subset or site label describes: true naive CD4+ T cells. The CDR3 reads CASSLRVQGGPRGIYEQYF. The nucleotide sequence is TGTGCCAGCAGCTTAAGAGTCCAAGGGGGCCCGCGGGGAATCTACGAGCAGTACTTC.